This T cell receptor beta chain was retrieved from a study of OX40 agonist ivuxolimab in advanced cancers. Context from the whole study: Ivuxolimab was a fully human IgG2 agonistic monoclonal antibody targeting the costimulatory receptor OX40 (CD134). The point of sequencing TCRbeta in the periphery was to test whether ivuxolimab changed TCR sequence diversity and drove clonal T-cell expansion. The paper reports the monotherapy dose-escalation portion (N = 52 patients) of the phase I ivuxolimab trial. Of the roughly 54 patients in dose escalation, some 20 had hepatocellular carcinoma, some 15 had melanoma, 9 had renal cell carcinoma and 9 had head and neck cancer. Three dose-escalation patients achieved partial responses, one with hepatocellular carcinoma and two with cutaneous melanoma. Intravenous ivuxolimab was administered to patients every 2 weeks at six dose levels: 0.01, 0.1, 0.3, 1.5, 3 and 10 mg/kg. The dose-escalation cohort was over 70% male with a mean age of approximately 59 years, ranging from about 23 to 85. Prior anti-PD-1, anti-PD-L1 or anti-CTLA-4 therapy was permitted, and 30% to 50% of dose-escalation patients had received checkpoint inhibitors. Overall study results and their limits: After ivuxolimab, expanded clones were on average more numerous among CD8+ T cells than among CD4+ T cells. The antigen specificity of the peripheral T cells that underwent clonal expansion was not determined. In partial responders in the 0.1-3.0 mg/kg groups, normalized peripheral clonal expansion was found to be among the lowest, especially among CD8+ T cells. Low levels of normalized T-cell clonal expansion were also seen in some nonresponding patients. At doses from 0.1 to 3.0 mg/kg, clonal expansion was seen in both CD4+ and CD8+ blood T cells between baseline and week 6.

For sequencing of the TCRbeta CDR3 region, genomic DNA was extracted from the sorted cells. The immunoSEQ Assay was used for sequencing of TCRbeta CDR3 regions. The source is immuneACCESS, and TCRdb retained only in-frame sequences with V and J called. Part of the clones is not carried over; for the studies checked, unresolved V genes explain less than half of this, and the remainder is unexplained. The sample has around 50,000 clones on record, roughly 84% of them singletons. The ten most abundant clones make up around 0.6% of the sample. Patients with a history of autoimmune disease or receiving systemic immunosuppression were excluded from the trial. Peripheral blood for TCR sequencing was drawn from every dose cohort at baseline, at cycle 4 day 1 and at cycle 7 day 1. The samples were drawn from a first-in-human, open-label, multicenter phase I dose-escalation trial of ivuxolimab. Adults with locally advanced or metastatic melanoma, renal cell, hepatocellular, or head and neck squamous cell carcinoma were enrolled in the trial. CD4+ and CD8+ T cells were sorted separately from peripheral blood before TCR sequencing.

Concerning this clone itself: Its target antigen remains unknown. Qualities for individual bases were not recorded, and no much larger clone is one base off.

The TCR was taken from an adult with an advanced solid tumor such as melanoma, head and neck, liver or kidney cancer. The material was CD4+ or CD8+ T cells sorted from blood, obtained in a trial of the OX40 agonist ivuxolimab.

The sequence in DNA is TGTGCCAGCTCACCACAAGCGGGGGCCTACGAGCAGTACTTC. This is translated as CASSPQAGAYEQYF. Recombination joined TRBV18 with TRBJ2-5; TRBD2 lines up with 8 middle nucleotides. Judging by the DNA end, TRBJ2-7 fits better; the J call may be wrong. Inclusive of the bounding cysteine and phenylalanine, the CDR3 is 14 residues long. Only CDR3 DNA is held: 42 bases, read in frame from base 1. Based on the germline V gene, the CDR1 and CDR2 sequences are KGHSH and LQKENI.